These T cell receptor beta chains were read from a single sample in a study of blood T cell repertoires in COVID-19. Profiled with immunoSEQ multiplex PCR; TCRdb holds only in-frame clones, not every one. The sample comprises fewer than 200,000 clones, about three quarters of which are singletons, and around 3% rests with the top ten. Material for sequencing was peripheral blood. The receptors originated from a man between 65 and 80 years old with acute or convalescent COVID-19. The CDR3 runs from the conserved cysteine through the conserved F or W. The order of the fields is D gene, V gene, J gene, clone size, CDR3 DNA, CDR3 protein. D genes are given only for firm matches. Rows may omit the clone size; those that give it use once, few, many or a size class.

>TRBD1|TRBV11-2|TRBJ1-2|.
TGTGCCAGCAGCTTAGATCTTGGGACAGGGAGGGGATTGAGCTATGGCTACACCTTC
CASSLDLGTGRGLSYGYTF
>.|TRBV25-1|TRBJ2-7|.
TGTGCCAGCAGTGCTCGGGACACCGGCTACGAGCAGTACTTC
CASSARDTGYEQYF
>.|TRBV4-3|TRBJ2-3|.
TGCGCCAGCAGCAGCTCGGGGACAGATACGCAGTATTTT
CASSSSGTDTQYF
>TRBD2|TRBV10-3|TRBJ2-1|.
TGTGCCATCAGCCAGACTAGCGGGGGGGCCGACTACAATGAGCAGTTCTTC
CAISQTSGGADYNEQFF
>TRBD1|TRBV28|TRBJ1-2|.
TGTGCCAGCAGTTCACTATTACCGGGACAGGGGGCGCTGGCAAACTATGGCTACACCTTC
CASSSLLPGQGALANYGYTF
>TRBD2|TRBV19|TRBJ2-1|.
TGTGCCAGTATCCGAATCCAAGCGGGATACAATGAGCAGTTCTTC
CASIRIQAGYNEQFF
>TRBD2|TRBV7-2|TRBJ2-1|.
TGTGCCAGCAGCTCCATAACTAATAGCGGGGGGGCTTATGAGCAGTTCTTC
CASSSITNSGGAYEQFF
>.|TRBV5-4|TRBJ1-5|.
TGTGCCAGCAGCCCGGCTACAGGGAGCGATCAGCCCCAGCATTTT
CASSPATGSDQPQHF
>.|TRBV5-4|TRBJ2-5|.
TGTGCCAGCAGCAGGGGGACGGCCCAAGAGACCCAGTACTTC
CASSRGTAQETQYF
>TRBD2|TRBV10-3|TRBJ2-1|.
TGTGCCACCAACCGGGAGGGGGGTGAGCAGTTCTTC
CATNREGGEQFF
>TRBD1|TRBV19|TRBJ1-5|.
TGTGCCAGTAGCAACCAGGGGGCCCGGAATCAGCCCCAGCATTTT
CASSNQGARNQPQHF
>TRBD1|TRBV2|TRBJ2-7|.
TGTGCCACCAATCCGGGACAGGGGACGGTATCCTACGAGCAGTACTTC
CATNPGQGTVSYEQYF
>.|TRBV6-4|TRBJ1-1|.
TGTGCCAGGATAGGGGCGTCTAACACTGAAGCTTTCTTT
CARIGASNTEAFF
>TRBD2|TRBV7-9|TRBJ2-5|.
TGTGCCAGCAGCTCGGGACTAGTCCAAGAGACCCAGTACTTC
CASSSGLVQETQYF
>TRBD1|TRBV7-2|TRBJ1-3|few
TGTGCCAGCAGCCCCCGACAGGGCTTTGCCACCATATATTTT
CASSPRQGFATIYF
>.|TRBV27|TRBJ2-3|once
TGTGCCAGCAGCCCTACCGCTAGCTGGGGCACAGATACGCAGTATTTT
CASSPTASWGTDTQYF
>TRBD2|TRBV5-1|TRBJ2-2|.
TGCGCCAGCAGCCAATCTAGCGGGAGTGCCGGGGAGCTGTTTTTT
CASSQSSGSAGELFF
>.|TRBV7-6|TRBJ1-5|few
TGTGCCAGCAGCCTCCTAGGCCGCGGGGCCCCGGGTCAGCCCCAGCATTTT
CASSLLGRGAPGQPQHF
>TRBD1|TRBV7-9|TRBJ2-7|.
TGTGCCAGCAGCTCTCGACAGGGGTTCTACGAGCAGTACTTC
CASSSRQGFYEQYF
>.|TRBV19|TRBJ2-1|.
TGTGCCAGTAGTCTTCTGTCCGGGGATGAGCAGTTCTTC
CASSLLSGDEQFF
>.|TRBV2|TRBJ2-7|many
TGTGCCAGCAGTGTTCAGGGGAACTACGAGCAGTACTTC
CASSVQGNYEQYF
>.|TRBV14|TRBJ1-2|once
TGTGCCAGCAGCCCCGGTACGAACTATGGCTACACCTTC
CASSPGTNYGYTF
>.|TRBV6-5|TRBJ1-1|few
TGTGCCAGCAGTTACCACAGGGTCGGAACTGAAGCTTTCTTT
CASSYHRVGTEAFF
>.|TRBV6-1|TRBJ1-1|.
TGTGCCAGCAGCCTTGGGGGCATGAACACTGAAGCTTTCTTT
CASSLGGMNTEAFF
>.|TRBV24-1|TRBJ2-5|.
TGTGCCACCAGTGCCAGAGGGGAGACCCAGTACTTC
CATSARGETQYF
>.|TRBV11-2|TRBJ1-2|.
TGTGCCAGCAGCTTATACAGGGACGGCTACACCTTC
CASSLYRDGYTF
>.|TRBV11-3|TRBJ1-1|.
TGTGCCAGCAGCCCGGACAGTAAGAACACTGAAGCTTTCTTT
CASSPDSKNTEAFF
>.|TRBV19|TRBJ1-4|.
TGTGCCAGTAGTATCGGGCAGGGACTTAATGAAAAACTGTTTTTT
CASSIGQGLNEKLFF
>.|TRBV5-1|TRBJ2-7|.
TGCGCCAGCAGCTTGGTGGCGGGAAGGTTCGAGCAGTACTTC
CASSLVAGRFEQYF
>TRBD2|TRBV28|TRBJ2-7|few
TGTGCCAGCATAAGTTTAGCTAGCGGGGACTACGAGCAGTACTTC
CASISLASGDYEQYF
>TRBD2|TRBV6-5|TRBJ2-7|.
TGTGCCAGCAGTTACTCGATGGGAGGGGACCACGAGCAGTACTTC
CASSYSMGGDHEQYF
>.|TRBV7-9|TRBJ1-4|few
TGTGCCAGCAGCTTGGGGGGAGGTGAAAAACTGTTTTTT
CASSLGGGEKLFF
>.|TRBV13|TRBJ2-3|.
TGTGCCAGCAGCTTATTAGGTGGGGGGGCGGACTACACAGATACGCAGTATTTT
CASSLLGGGADYTDTQYF
>TRBD1|TRBV9|TRBJ1-6|.
TGTGCCAGCAGCGTAGGAGGAGGGGGCGGTAATTCACCCCTCCACTTT
CASSVGGGGGNSPLHF
>.|TRBV7-2|TRBJ2-3|.
TGTGCCAGCAGCTCGGAGCCAACAGATACGCAGTATTTT
CASSSEPTDTQYF
>.|TRBV10-3|TRBJ1-6|once
TGTGCCATCAGTGAGCCCAGAGGGGGGGACCCTTCACCCCTCCACTTT
CAISEPRGGDPSPLHF
>.|TRBV3-1/TRBV3-2|TRBJ1-3|.
TGTGCCAGCAGCCGTAGACCAGGCCTCTCTGGAAACACCATATATTTT
CASSRRPGLSGNTIYF
>TRBD2|TRBV28|TRBJ2-1|.
TGTGCCAGCAGCCTAGGGCGGACTAGCGGGAGCACTGAGCAGTTCTTC
CASSLGRTSGSTEQFF
>.|TRBV10-3|TRBJ1-5|.
TGTGCCATCAGTGAGTCGATCGGGGGGAATCAGCCCCAGCATTTT
CAISESIGGNQPQHF
>TRBD1|TRBV9|TRBJ2-7|.
TGTGCCAGCAGCCCTTCAGGGGGCTCCTACGAGCAGTACTTC
CASSPSGGSYEQYF
>.|TRBV24-1|TRBJ1-5|.
TGTGCCGCATCAAGAGATAGCAATCAGCCCCAGCATTTT
CAASRDSNQPQHF
>TRBD1|TRBV18|TRBJ1-1|.
TGTGCCAGCTCACCATTACCCTCAGGGGGCAACACTGAAGCTTTCTTT
CASSPLPSGGNTEAFF
>TRBD2|TRBV19|TRBJ2-3|.
TGTGCCAGTAGCCTCAGGACTAGCGGGACTGATACGCAGTATTTT
CASSLRTSGTDTQYF
>.|TRBV3-1/TRBV3-2|TRBJ2-2|.
TGTGCCAGCAGCCAAGGGGTGGCTAGCAGCACCGGGGAGCTGTTTTTT
CASSQGVASSTGELFF
>TRBD2|TRBV6-5|TRBJ2-5|.
TGTGCAGCATCGCGGGGGGGCGAGACCCAGTACTTC
CAASRGGETQYF
>TRBD2|TRBV9|TRBJ2-1|.
TGTGCCAGCAGCGAGAGGACTAGCGGGAGGGGCCATGAGCAGTTCTTC
CASSERTSGRGHEQFF
>.|TRBV18|TRBJ2-5|few
TGTGCCAGCTCACCACCGTGGGGGCCAGAGACCCAGTACTTC
CASSPPWGPETQYF
>TRBD2|TRBV5-1|TRBJ2-7|once
TGCGCCAGCAGCAGCGGGACTAGCGGCTCCGAGCAGTACTTC
CASSSGTSGSEQYF
>TRBD2|TRBV9|TRBJ2-2|.
TGTGCCAGCAGCGTGGGCGGGAGAGGTACCGGGGAGCTGTTTTTT
CASSVGGRGTGELFF
>.|TRBV12-5|TRBJ1-1|.
TGTGCTAGTGGTCTAGGCGGAGAGAACACTGAAGCTTTCTTT
CASGLGGENTEAFF
>TRBD1|TRBV4-3|TRBJ1-3|.
TGCGCCAGCAGCCTCGGGACAGGGGGTGGAAACACCATATATTTT
CASSLGTGGGNTIYF
>.|TRBV7-2|TRBJ1-2|.
TGTGCCAGCAGCTTAGGATCGGGACACCAAGGGGATGGCTACACCTTC
CASSLGSGHQGDGYTF
>TRBD2|TRBV5-4|TRBJ2-3|.
TGTGCCAGCAGCTCCCCGGGACTAGGTACAGATACGCAGTATTTT
CASSSPGLGTDTQYF
>.|TRBV28|TRBJ2-4|.
TGTGCCAGCATGACGGGGAACATTCAGTACTTC
CASMTGNIQYF
>.|TRBV5-1|TRBJ1-1|.
TGCGCCAGCAGCTTGGCCACTACCACTGAAGCTTTCTTT
CASSLATTTEAFF
>TRBD1|TRBV6-5|TRBJ1-3|once
TGTGCCAGCAGTCCGGACAGGTTCACTGGAAACACCATATATTTT
CASSPDRFTGNTIYF
>.|TRBV12-5|TRBJ2-1|.
TGTGCTAGTGGTCCTTGGGGGGAACATGAGCAGTTCTTC
CASGPWGEHEQFF
>TRBD2|TRBV13|TRBJ2-7|many
TGTGCCAGCAGCTCGCTCGGACTAGCGGGAAACCAGGGCTACGAGCAGTACTTC
CASSSLGLAGNQGYEQYF
>TRBD2|TRBV7-2|TRBJ2-7|.
TGTGCCAGCAGCCTAGCGGGGAGCTCCTACGAGCAGTACTTC
CASSLAGSSYEQYF